The next 25 T cell receptor beta chains were all read from a single sample in a study of blood T cell repertoires in COVID-19. Some clones are missing from TCRdb's copy, which holds only in-frame ones; the method was immunoSEQ multiplex PCR. The table has roughly 150,000 clones, more than 80% seen once; the top ten hold around 3%. The specimen sequenced was peripheral blood. The source of these receptors is a man aged 60-69 years with acute or convalescent COVID-19.

The table lists this clone with a few counts. This chain links TRBV5-1 with TRBJ2-1; no firm D call. Germline-derived CDR1 and CDR2 are SGHRS and YFSETQ. Trimming removed 2 bases from V and 5 bases from J, with 11 bases in between. This CDR3 has 14 residues. This CDR3 is CASSLSLTDNEQFF. Here the CDR3 DNA reads TGCGCCAGCAGCTTATCGCTTACTGACAATGAGCAGTTCTTC.

This clone was observed once. The V call is TRBV10-1, the J call TRBJ2-1; the match to TRBD2 covers 10 bases. The CDR3 totals 15 residues. Per germline, CDR1 WNHNN and CDR2 SYGVQD (reference sequence). V dropped 5 bases and J dropped 5; count of bases not matched to a gene: 6. CDR3 sequence: CASSSSGGRNNEQFF. In DNA, the CDR3 is TGCGCCAGCAGTTCTAGCGGGGGCAGGAACAATGAGCAGTTCTTC.

The chain has TRBV5-1 and TRBJ1-1, with no clear D. Deletions cut 4 bases from V and 4 bases from J, with 14 bases between. CDR1 and CDR2 (germline): SGHRS, YFSETQ. CDR3 length: 14 residues. CDR3 nucleotide sequence: TGCGCCAGCAGCGGGCCCGGGGTAGGCACTGAAGCTTTCTTT. This gives the protein CASSGPGVGTEAFF.

The CDR3 bases are TGTGCCAGCAGCACGGAACTAGCGGGGGGGCCGGGCACCGGGGAGCTGTTTTTT. Amino acids: CASSTELAGGPGTGELFF. This chain connects TRBV7-9 to TRBJ2-2; the match to TRBD2 covers 13 bases. Per germline, CDR1 SEHNR and CDR2 FQNEAQ (reference sequence). V shed 5 bases, J shed 4 bases, and the junction held 10 bases outside the gene matches. There are 18 residues in the CDR3. The full variable domain, completed using reference TRBV7-9 and TRBJ2-2, is DTGVSQNPRHKITKRGQNVTFRCDPISEHNRLYWYRQTLGQGPEFLTYFQNEAQLEKSRLLSDRFSAERPKGSFSTLEIQRTEQGDSAMYLCASSTELAGGPGTGELFFGEGSRLTVL.

CDR3 bases: TGTGCCACCAGTGATGGCGCTAGCGGGGGGGCCTACGCAAGCCCATTTACGCAGTATTTT. As protein: CATSDGASGGAYASPFTQYF. V gene TRBV24-1 combines with J gene TRBJ2-3, with TRBD2 matching 12 bases. Germline lookup yields CDR1 KGHDR and CDR2 SFDVKD. CDR3 length: 20 amino acids. Trimming cost V 3 bases and J 8 bases; bases outside gene matches: 20.

This clone was detected only a few times. This chain joins TRBV4-2 and TRBJ2-1, with TRBD2 matching over 10 bases. V gave up 3 bases and J gave up 7 bases; unmatched junction bases: 9. The CDR3 length is 16 residues. Per the germline V gene, CDR1 is LGHNA and CDR2 is YNFKEQ. CDR3 nucleotide sequence: TGTGCCAGCAGCCAGCTCTTAGCGGGGGGAGCGAATGAGCAGTTCTTC. Translated, it gives CASSQLLAGGANEQFF.

The genes are TRBV5-4 and TRBJ1-2, with D uncertain. The CDR3 covers 14 residues. The V end was cut by 0 bases, the J end by 5 bases, with 11 bases between. Germline-derived CDR1 and CDR2 are SGHNT and YYREEE (reference sequence). The CDR3 DNA sequence: TGTGCCAGCAGCTTGGCCGGCTCGGGGTATGGCTACACCTTC. It specifies CASSLAGSGYGYTF.

This chain uses TRBV6-2 or TRBV6-3 with TRBJ2-1; possible D gene TRBD2, 6 bases. The CDR3 runs to 14 residues. Germline V gene lookup returns CDR1 MNHEY and CDR2 SVGEGT. The V gene lost 6 bases and the J gene lost 8 bases, with 17 bases spanning the gap. Here the CDR3 reads CASSPSGRLHEQFF. Written as DNA, the CDR3 is TGTGCCAGCAGCCCTTCAGGGAGGCTCCATGAGCAGTTCTTC.

V and J are TRBV19 and TRBJ1-3, with 8 bases lining up with TRBD1. This CDR3 is built from 15 residues. V lost 5 bases, J lost 0 bases, and 3 bases stayed unmatched. CDR1 and CDR2 from the germline V gene are LNHDA and SQIVND (reference sequence). Here the CDR3 reads CASSGDRYSGNTIYF. For the CDR3, the DNA is TGTGCCAGTAGTGGGGACAGGTACTCTGGAAACACCATATATTTT.

This clone has a single count. V gene TRBV6-5 combines with J gene TRBJ2-2; TRBD1 agrees at 7 bases. Germline assignment: CDR1 MNHEY and CDR2 SVGAGI. Losses at the gene ends were 6 bases for V and 10 bases for J; bases not matched to a gene: 5. The CDR3 is 12 amino acids. CDR3 in DNA: TGTGCCAGCAGGGCGGACAGGTTGGAGCTGTTTTTT. Protein product: CASRADRLELFF.

This clone was seen just once. This rearrangement joins TRBV19 to TRBJ1-1; TRBD1 matches at 12 bases. The CDR3 is 16 amino acids. Looked up from germline, CDR1 is LNHDA and CDR2 is SQIVND (reference sequence). V dropped 7 bases and J dropped 4; count of bases not matched to a gene: 10. The CDR3 region has the DNA TGTGCCAGTAAGAGAGGGACAGGGGGCTCAGGCACTGAAGCTTTCTTT. It specifies CASKRGTGGSGTEAFF.

The rearrangement uses TRBV5-1 and TRBJ2-5, with TRBD1 matching over 10 bases. The CDR3 is 16 amino acids. After removal of 2 bases from V and 5 bases from J, the junction contained 9 bases not matched to a gene. Germline-derived CDR1 and CDR2 are SGHRS and YFSETQ. The CDR3 is CASSLTGTGVGETQYF. CDR3 DNA sequence: TGCGCCAGCAGCTTAACCGGGACAGGGGTGGGGGAGACCCAGTACTTC.

The chain uses TRBV2 and TRBJ1-6; TRBD1 matches at 9 bases. The germline V gene has CDR1 SNHLY and CDR2 FYNNEI. This CDR3 has 14 amino acids. Losses at the gene ends were 6 bases for V and 7 bases for J; bases not matched to a gene: 4. The DNA for the CDR3 is TGTGCCAGCAGGGGGACAGGGCCGAATTCACCCCTCCACTTT. Its protein product is CASRGTGPNSPLHF.

V is TRBV21-1 and J is TRBJ1-5; TRBD1, the D gene given by the table, was not confirmed from the DNA. TRBV21-1 is a documented pseudogene. CDR3 length: 14 amino acids. CDR3 sequence: CATPDRQHDQPQHF. The DNA for the CDR3 is TGTGCCACCCCGGACAGGCAGCATGATCAGCCCCAGCATTTT.

The chain combines TRBV10-3 with TRBJ2-5, with 9 nucleotides matching TRBD2. The germline gives CDR1 ENHRY, CDR2 SYGVKD. CDR3 length: 14 residues. J was trimmed by 3 bases and V by 5 bases; bases with no gene match: 4. In DNA, the CDR3 is TGTGCCATCAGTTTAGCGGGGGATAAAGAGACCCAGTACTTC. Protein sequence: CAISLAGDKETQYF.

The chain combines TRBV11-2 with TRBJ1-4; D remains ambiguous. Germline lookup yields CDR1 SGHAT and CDR2 FQNNGV. This CDR3 region has 10 residues. Trimming took off 8 bases at V and 4 bases at J, with 2 bases between the two ends. The CDR3 region is CASRNEKLFF. The DNA of the CDR3 is TGTGCCAGCCGTAATGAAAAACTGTTTTTT. Filled out from reference TRBV11-2 and TRBJ1-4, the complete variable domain reads EAGVAQSPRYKIIEKRQSVAFWCNPISGHATLYWYQQILGQGPKLLIQFQNNGVVDDSQLPKDRFSAERLKGVDSTLKIQPAKLEDSAVYLCASRNEKLFFGSGTQLSVL.

This clone was found once. V and J are TRBV5-4 and TRBJ2-7; 12 bases map to TRBD2. V gave up 4 bases and J gave up 4 bases; unmatched junction bases: 6. The CDR3 extends over 15 amino acids. Germline V gene data show CDR1 as SGHNT and CDR2 as YYREEE (reference sequence). This CDR3 is CASSQTSGGLYEQYF. The CDR3 DNA follows: TGTGCCAGCAGCCAGACTAGCGGGGGATTATACGAGCAGTACTTC.

This rearrangement joins TRBV9 to TRBJ2-7; D remains unclear. The V end was cut by 0 bases, the J end by 3 bases, with 7 bases between. Germline loops: CDR1 SGDLS, CDR2 YYNGEE. The CDR3 has 13 amino acids. The CDR3 loop is CASSVGPFYEQYF. The CDR3 bases are TGTGCCAGCAGCGTAGGGCCCTTCTACGAGCAGTACTTC.

This chain links TRBV10-3 with TRBJ2-7, with D perhaps matching TRBD1 (5 bases). The V end was cut by 2 bases, the J end by 2 bases, with 10 bases between. The CDR3 runs 14 residues. Germline V gene data show CDR1 as ENHRY and CDR2 as SYGVKD. The CDR3 reads CAISENLQAYEQYF. The CDR3 nucleotides read TGTGCCATCAGTGAGAACTTACAGGCCTACGAGCAGTACTTC.

This clone was detected only once. The chain is built from TRBV2 and TRBJ1-1, with D possibly being TRBD1 (5 bases). Germline V gene lookup returns CDR1 SNHLY and CDR2 FYNNEI. CDR3 size: 16 residues. The V gene lost 6 bases and the J gene lost 6 bases, with 23 bases spanning the gap. The chain's CDR3 is CASSLLGTVHGAEAFF. CDR3 bases: TGTGCCAGCAGCCTCCTTGGGACTGTACATGGGGCTGAAGCTTTCTTT.

The chain combines TRBV6-1 with TRBJ2-5; a weak D match, TRBD1 (7 bases). The V end was cut by 3 bases, the J end by 5 bases, with 13 bases between. Germline V gene data show CDR1 as MNHNS and CDR2 as SASEGT. The CDR3 has 14 amino acids. The CDR3 region is CASSEAGGRETQYF. Here the CDR3 DNA reads TGTGCCAGCAGTGAGGCAGGGGGGCGGGAGACCCAGTACTTC.

The chain couples TRBV6-5 to TRBJ1-2, with D unresolved. CDR1 is MNHEY and CDR2 is SVGAGI in the germline V gene. V was cut by 2 bases and J by 2 bases, with 9 bases left in between. The CDR3 consists of 14 residues. CDR3 sequence: CASSYQAFNYGYTF. The CDR3 coding sequence is TGTGCCAGCAGTTACCAGGCGTTCAACTATGGCTACACCTTC.

The rearrangement joins TRBV5-4 to TRBJ2-5; D unclear. V shed 4 bases and J shed 2 bases, with 12 bases lying between them. The germline V gene has CDR1 SGHNT and CDR2 YYREEE (reference sequence). This CDR3 is 14 amino acids long. DNA of the CDR3: TGTGCCAGCAGCATCCTAGGAGAGCAAGAGACCCAGTACTTC. Protein product: CASSILGEQETQYF. The full variable domain, completed using reference TRBV5-4 and TRBJ2-5, is ETGVTQSPTHLIKTRGQQVTLRCSSQSGHNTVSWYQQALGQGPQFIFQYYREEENGRGNFPPRFSGLQFPNYSSELNVNALELDDSALYLCASSILGEQETQYFGPGTRLLVL.

J is TRBJ2-5 and V is TRBV7-9; TRBD1 matches at 7 bases. CDR3 size: 17 residues. V lost 5 bases to trimming and J lost 8 bases; unmatched junction nucleotides: 20. Germline CDR1 SEHNR, CDR2 FQNEAQ (reference sequence). CDR3 DNA sequence: TGTGCCAGCAGCCTGACAACAATCCGGGACAGTCAACCTACCCAGTACTTC. Translating gives CASSLTTIRDSQPTQYF.

J is TRBJ2-1 and V is TRBV27; 11 positions agree with TRBD2. From germline, CDR1 is MNHEY and CDR2 SMNVEV (reference sequence). The CDR3 runs 15 residues. The ends lost 6 bases at V and 9 bases at J; junction bases unmatched: 10. As DNA, the CDR3 is TGTGCCAGCAGGATAACTAGCGGGGGTTTTAGTGAGCAGTTCTTC. Its translation is CASRITSGGFSEQFF.